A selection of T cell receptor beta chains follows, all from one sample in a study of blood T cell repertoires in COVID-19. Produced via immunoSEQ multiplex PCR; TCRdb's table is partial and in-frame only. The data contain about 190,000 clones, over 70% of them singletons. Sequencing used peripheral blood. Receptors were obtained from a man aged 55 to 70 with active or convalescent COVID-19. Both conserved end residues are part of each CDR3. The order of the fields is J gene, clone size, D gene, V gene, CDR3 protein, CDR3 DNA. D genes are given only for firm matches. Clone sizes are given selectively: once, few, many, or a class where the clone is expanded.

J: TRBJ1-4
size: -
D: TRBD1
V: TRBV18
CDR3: CASSPGTDNEKLFF
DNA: TGTGCCAGCTCACCCGGGACAGATAATGAAAAACTGTTTTTT

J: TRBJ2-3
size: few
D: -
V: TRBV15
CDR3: CATSRDGRLTDTQYF
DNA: TGTGCCACCAGCAGAGATGGCAGACTCACAGATACGCAGTATTTT

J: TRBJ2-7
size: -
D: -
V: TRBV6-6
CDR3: CASKAGGYYEQYF
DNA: TGTGCCAGCAAAGCCGGCGGTTACTACGAGCAGTACTTC

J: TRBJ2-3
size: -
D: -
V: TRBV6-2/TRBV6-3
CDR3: CASSLPTYGTDTQYF
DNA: TGTGCCAGCAGTCTCCCGACATACGGCACAGATACGCAGTATTTT

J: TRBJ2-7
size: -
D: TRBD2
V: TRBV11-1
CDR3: CASSLGLAGSYEQYF
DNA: TGTGCCAGCAGCTTAGGCCTAGCGGGCTCCTACGAGCAGTACTTC

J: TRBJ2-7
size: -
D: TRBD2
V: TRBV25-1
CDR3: CASSDRLAGVEQYF
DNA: TGTGCCAGCAGTGACCGACTAGCGGGAGTCGAGCAGTACTTC

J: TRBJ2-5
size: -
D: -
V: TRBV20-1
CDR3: CSAELSETQYF
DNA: TGCAGTGCTGAACTGTCGGAGACCCAGTACTTC

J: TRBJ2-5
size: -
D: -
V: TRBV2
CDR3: CASSTAPRGETQYF
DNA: TGTGCCAGCAGCACGGCCCCGCGGGGAGAGACCCAGTACTTC

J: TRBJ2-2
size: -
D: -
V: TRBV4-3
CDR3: CASSQETANTGELFF
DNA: TGCGCCAGCAGCCAAGAGACAGCGAACACCGGGGAGCTGTTTTTT

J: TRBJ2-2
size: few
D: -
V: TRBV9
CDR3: CASSVEATNTGELFF
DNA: TGTGCCAGCAGCGTTGAGGCAACGAACACCGGGGAGCTGTTTTTT

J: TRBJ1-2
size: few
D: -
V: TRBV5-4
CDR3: CASSSSRDTNYYGYTF
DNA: TGTGCCAGCAGCTCGTCCCGGGACACCAATTACTATGGCTACACCTTC

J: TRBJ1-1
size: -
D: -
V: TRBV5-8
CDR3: CASSFLQIGDTEAFF
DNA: TGTGCCAGCAGCTTTCTCCAGATTGGAGACACTGAAGCTTTCTTT

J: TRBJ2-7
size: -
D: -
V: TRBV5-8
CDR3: CASSSRQTLSSYEQYF
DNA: TGTGCCAGCAGCTCCCGGCAGACACTGAGCTCCTACGAGCAGTACTTC

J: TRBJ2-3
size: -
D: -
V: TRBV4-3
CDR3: CASSQDTQGTDTQYF
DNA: TGCGCCAGCAGCCAAGATACCCAGGGAACAGATACGCAGTATTTT

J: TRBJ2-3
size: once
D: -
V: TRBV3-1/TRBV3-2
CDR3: CASSHRQIRGTDTQYF
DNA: TGTGCCAGCAGCCACCGGCAGATCAGGGGCACAGATACGCAGTATTTT

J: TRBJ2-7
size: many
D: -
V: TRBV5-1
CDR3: CASSLTGGPDPHEQYF
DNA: TGCGCCAGCAGCCTGACCGGCGGGCCCGACCCCCACGAGCAGTACTTC

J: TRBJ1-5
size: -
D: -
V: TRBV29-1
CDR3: CSVGHGGQPQHF
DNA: TGCAGCGTGGGACATGGGGGTCAGCCCCAGCATTTT

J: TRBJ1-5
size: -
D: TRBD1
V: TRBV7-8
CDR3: CASSYFDRGGNQPQHF
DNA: TGTGCCAGCAGCTACTTCGACAGGGGGGGCAATCAGCCCCAGCATTTT

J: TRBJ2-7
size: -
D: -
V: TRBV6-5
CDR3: CASSFRGSSYEQYF
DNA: TGTGCCAGCAGCTTCAGGGGATCTTCCTACGAGCAGTACTTC

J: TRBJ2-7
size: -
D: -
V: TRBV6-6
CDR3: CASYRAPYEQYF
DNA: TGTGCCAGCTACAGGGCGCCCTACGAGCAGTACTTC

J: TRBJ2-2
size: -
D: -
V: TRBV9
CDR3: CASSVDARWRTGELFF
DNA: TGTGCCAGCAGCGTAGATGCTAGATGGCGCACCGGGGAGCTGTTTTTT

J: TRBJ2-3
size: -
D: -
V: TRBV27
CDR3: CASSWGGTDTQYF
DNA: TGTGCCAGCAGCTGGGGGGGCACAGATACGCAGTATTTT

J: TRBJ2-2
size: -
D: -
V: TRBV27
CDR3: CASSSQTGELFF
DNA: TGTGCCAGCAGTTCCCAAACCGGGGAGCTGTTTTTT

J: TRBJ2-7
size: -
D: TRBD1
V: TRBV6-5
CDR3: CASSPGQQLYEQYF
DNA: TGTGCCAGCAGTCCGGGACAGCAGCTTTACGAGCAGTACTTC

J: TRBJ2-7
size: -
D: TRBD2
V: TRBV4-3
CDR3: CASSRDRASGNEQYF
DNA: TGCGCCAGCAGCCGGGACCGAGCTAGCGGCAACGAGCAGTACTTC

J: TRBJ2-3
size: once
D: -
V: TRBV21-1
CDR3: CASSKTASYTDTQYF
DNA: TGTGCCAGCAGCAAGACGGCTAGTTACACAGATACGCAGTATTTT

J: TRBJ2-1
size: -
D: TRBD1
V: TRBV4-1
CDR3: CASSQGDRNNEQFF
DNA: TGCGCCAGCAGCCAAGGGGACAGGAACAATGAGCAGTTCTTC

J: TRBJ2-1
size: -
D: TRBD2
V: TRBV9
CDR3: CASSVGGLDGGEQFF
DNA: TGTGCCAGCAGCGTAGGGGGACTAGACGGCGGTGAGCAGTTCTTC

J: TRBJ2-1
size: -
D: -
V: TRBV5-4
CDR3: CASSSGLPFDEQFF
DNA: TGTGCCAGCAGCTCGGGACTCCCGTTTGATGAGCAGTTCTTC

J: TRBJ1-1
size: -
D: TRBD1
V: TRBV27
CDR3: CASRRGGSNTEAFF
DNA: TGTGCCAGCAGGAGAGGGGGCTCGAACACTGAAGCTTTCTTT

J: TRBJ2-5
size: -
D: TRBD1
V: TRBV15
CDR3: CATSGGQIQETQYF
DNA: TGTGCCACCAGCGGGGGACAGATCCAAGAGACCCAGTACTTC

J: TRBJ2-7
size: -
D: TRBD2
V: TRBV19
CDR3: CASSIEVAGTGEQYF
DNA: TGTGCCAGTAGTATAGAGGTAGCGGGAACTGGCGAGCAGTACTTC

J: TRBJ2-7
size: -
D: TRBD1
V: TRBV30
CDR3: CAWSPQGDEQYF
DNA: TGTGCCTGGAGTCCCCAGGGGGACGAGCAGTACTTC

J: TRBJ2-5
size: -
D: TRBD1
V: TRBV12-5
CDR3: CASGLGQGKTQYF
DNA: TGTGCTAGTGGTTTGGGACAGGGGAAGACCCAGTACTTC

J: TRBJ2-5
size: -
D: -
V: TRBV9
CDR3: CASSVAEETQYF
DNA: TGTGCCAGCAGCGTAGCGGAGGAGACCCAGTACTTC

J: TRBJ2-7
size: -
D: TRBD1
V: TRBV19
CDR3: CASSIGDRSHEQYF
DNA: TGTGCCAGTAGTATAGGGGACAGGAGCCACGAGCAGTACTTC

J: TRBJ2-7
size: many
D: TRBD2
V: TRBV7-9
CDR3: CASSYILAGASYEQYF
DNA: TGTGCCAGCAGCTATATTCTAGCGGGAGCCTCCTACGAGCAGTACTTC

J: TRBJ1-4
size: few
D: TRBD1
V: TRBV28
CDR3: CASSLTGVATNEKLFF
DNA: TGTGCCAGCAGTTTGACAGGGGTAGCAACTAATGAAAAACTGTTTTTT

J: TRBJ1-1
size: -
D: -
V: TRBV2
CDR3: CASNGQLNTEAFF
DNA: TGTGCCAGCAACGGACAGTTGAACACTGAAGCTTTCTTT

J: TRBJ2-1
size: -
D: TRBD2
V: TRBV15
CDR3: CATSSITSGRSGEQFF
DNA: TGTGCCACCAGCTCAATCACTAGCGGGAGGTCGGGTGAGCAGTTCTTC

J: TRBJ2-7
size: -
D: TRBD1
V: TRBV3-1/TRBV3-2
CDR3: CASSRGQGKRYEQYF
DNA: TGTGCCAGCAGCCGAGGACAGGGTAAACGGTACGAGCAGTACTTC

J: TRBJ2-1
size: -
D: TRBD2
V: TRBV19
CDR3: CASSGAAGGWTNEQFF
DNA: TGTGCCAGTAGTGGGGCGGCGGGAGGGTGGACCAATGAGCAGTTCTTC

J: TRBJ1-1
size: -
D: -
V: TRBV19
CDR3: CASSIVTDTEAFF
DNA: TGTGCCAGTAGTATCGTGACGGACACCGAAGCTTTCTTT

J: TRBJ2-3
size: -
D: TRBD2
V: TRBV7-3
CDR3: CASSPPSGRGTDTQYF
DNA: TGTGCCAGCAGCCCCCCCAGCGGGAGGGGCACAGATACGCAGTATTTT

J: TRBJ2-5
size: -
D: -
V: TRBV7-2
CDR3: CASSPLLRYQETQYF
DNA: TGTGCCAGCAGCCCCCTATTGAGGTACCAAGAGACCCAGTACTTC

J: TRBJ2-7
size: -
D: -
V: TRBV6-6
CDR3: CASSYPETGSDEQYF
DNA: TGTGCCAGCAGTTACCCCGAGACGGGTTCCGACGAGCAGTACTTC

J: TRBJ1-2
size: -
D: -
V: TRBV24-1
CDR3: CATSPGNYGYTF
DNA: TGTGCCACCAGTCCCGGTAACTATGGCTACACCTTC

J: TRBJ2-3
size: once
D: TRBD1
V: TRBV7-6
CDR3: CASSLAHGTGFTDTQYF
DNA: TGTGCCAGCAGCTTAGCACATGGGACAGGGTTCACAGATACGCAGTATTTT

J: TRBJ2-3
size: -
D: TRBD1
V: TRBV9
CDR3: CASSDRDSRTDTQYF
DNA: TGTGCCAGCAGCGACCGGGACAGCCGCACAGATACGCAGTATTTT

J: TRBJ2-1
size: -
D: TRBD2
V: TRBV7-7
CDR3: CASSASGTSANEQFF
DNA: TGTGCCAGCAGCGCCTCCGGGACTAGCGCCAATGAGCAGTTCTTC